This T cell receptor (beta chain) was identified during a study of Ad26.COV2.S vaccination and SARS-CoV-2 variants. In the study overall: Among those in the COV1001 Ad26.COV2.S trial arm was the donor.

Study results and limitations: An underestimation of total T cell responses may have resulted from the TCR breadth and depth analyses. Recipients of vaccine and of placebo showed similar breadth of their non-spike TCR repertoires.

Using immunoSEQ multiplex PCR, the repertoire was profiled, and TCRdb retains in-frame clones only, with some absent. The sample consists of some 320,000 clones, approximately 86% of them appearing once. This clone was counted between two and nine times. The antigen remains undetermined. The treatment here: some 20 received Ad26.COV2.S at low or high dose, single or two shots; roughly 5 received placebo; per-sample allocation not given. Sampling took place 63 days after the first vaccine or placebo injection. Germline V gives CDR1 MNHEY, CDR2 SVGAGI. This CDR3 region has 12 residues. V shed 2 bases and J shed 8 bases, with 9 bases lying between them.

Source: peripheral blood, taken in a trial of Ad26.COV2.S vaccine versus placebo. This chain connects TRBV6-5 to TRBJ1-2; no clear D gene. The sequence was collected from a person aged 18-60 years who received the Ad26.COV2.S COVID-19 vaccine or a placebo. CDR3 sequence: CASSYPGGGYTF. CDR3 sequence (DNA): TGTGCCAGCAGTTACCCGGGCGGCGGCTACACCTTC.